This T cell receptor (beta chain) was identified in a study of PD-1 blockade in classical Hodgkin lymphoma (dated by TCRdb to the early 2020s). Some background on the complete study: Nivolumab dosing was 3 mg/kg intravenously every 2 weeks, continuing until either disease progression or unacceptable toxicity. To define a peripheral blood immune signature of response to PD-1 blockade in classical Hodgkin lymphoma, the study combined TCR beta sequencing with CyTOF.

Genomic DNA was extracted with the Qiagen DNeasy kit from unsorted PBMCs and from negatively selected CD4+ and CD8+ fractions. Amplification of TCR beta CDR3 regions was done by immunoSEQ multiplex PCR with primers that anneal to V and J segments. A synthetic immune receptor repertoire was used to minimize amplification bias, and remaining bias was computationally removed after sequencing. For the original study's pipeline: Custom Python scripts were used to quantify repertoire diversity as the Shannon entropy index. Unsorted, CD4+ and CD8+ repertoires were analyzed separately, except for combined analyses in which CD4+ and CD8+ sequences were merged in silico. Clonal expansion was defined as at least a 2-fold frequency increase after treatment relative to C1D1, with a pseudocount of 0.5 for undetected baseline clones. Clones with 0 or 1 copy at C1D1 were defined as singleton clones, while clones with 2 or more copies were defined as non-singleton clones. Clones expanded in unsorted samples were annotated as CD4+, CD8+ or unknown by matching protein sequences in sorted samples from the same patient. Wilcoxon tests on paired samples were used to test diversity changes from C1D1 to C4D1. The table comes from immuneACCESS by way of TCRdb, which keeps in-frame sequences with V and J called. Part of the clones is missing from these tables; in studies checked, under half for an unresolved V gene and the rest for unknown reasons. D and trimming were read from the DNA, whereas the V and J calls and clone size are those reported in that table. The sample has 43,000 or so clones on record, roughly 86% of them singletons. The ten largest clones represent roughly a tenth of the sample.

To note about this clone: It lacks a known antigen. Base qualities are missing; no much larger clone stands one base away.

The intended sense of this specimen's time point label: cycle 1 day 1 (C1D1), immediately before nivolumab initiation. Every trial patient had relapsed after autologous stem cell transplantation, and cohorts A, B and C differed in prior brentuximab vedotin exposure. The trial cohort included 50 to 60 patients with relapsed/refractory classical Hodgkin lymphoma, and each patient had a best overall response of complete response, partial response or progressive disease. Single-agent nivolumab was administered to trial patients in the multi-cohort phase II CheckMate 205 trial. An independent review committee assessed best overall response using the 2007 International Working Group response criteria. Trial PBMCs were collected just before the start of nivolumab (C1D1) and during therapy at cycle 2 day 1 and cycle 4 day 1. Peripheral blood was collected in 8 mL Vacutainer Cell Preparation Tubes, from which PBMCs were isolated by centrifugation and then cryopreserved.

Study-wide conclusions, independent of this receptor: Diversity was lower in patients who began nivolumab less than 1 year after ASCT, so these patients were left out of later analyses to avoid confounding by immune reconstitution. Baseline TCR diversity was reported to be lower in newly diagnosed patients than in healthy donors and to be lower still in relapsed/refractory patients. Only a single clinical trial cohort was studied, and what caused the repertoire differences, possibly disease activity or prior therapy, remained undefined. Baseline diversity similar to that of newly diagnosed patients was observed in trial patients achieving complete response, whereas significantly lower diversity was observed in partial responders and progressors. CD4+ but not CD8+ TCR diversity rose significantly by C4D1 (p=0.0027 vs p=0.16), most apparent in complete responders (p=0.02).

The TCR comes from a human donor with classical Hodgkin lymphoma. The sample was peripheral blood mononuclear cells (PBMCs), taken at baseline.

CDR3 sequence: CATEEMGYGYTF. Read as DNA, the sequence is TGTGCCACCGAGGAAATGGGCTATGGCTACACCTTC. The chain is encoded by TRBV19 joined to TRBJ1-2, with the identity of the D gene unclear. Spanning cysteine to phenylalanine, the CDR3 consists of 12 amino acids. Of all the DNA, just the CDR3 is kept, 36 bases in frame from base 1. The V end loses 10 bases and the J end loses 4 bases, and a stretch of 13 bases separates them. CDR1 LNHDA and CDR2 SQIVND were looked up in the germline V gene (reference sequence). This CDR3, with the reference TRBV19 and TRBJ1-2 proteins standing in past its ends, gives the full variable domain DGGITQSPKYLFRKEGQNVTLSCEQNLNHDAMYWYRQDPGQGLRLIYYSQIVNDFQKGDIAEGYSVSREKKESFPLTVTSAQKNPTAFYLCATEEMGYGYTFGSGTRLTVV.